The rows below give T cell receptor beta chains drawn from one sample of a study of OX40 agonist ivuxolimab in advanced cancers. This table comes from immunoSEQ multiplex PCR, and its TCRdb copy is limited to in-frame clones, with some not included. Altogether about 14,000 clones are present, roughly 80% being singletons, with the ten largest covering about two fifths. Source: CD4+ or CD8+ T cells sorted from blood, taken in a trial of the OX40 agonist ivuxolimab. The receptor source for this set is an adult with an advanced solid tumor such as melanoma, head and neck, liver or kidney cancer. The conserved cysteine and the conserved F or W are not part of the CDR3 here. The D gene is left open where the match is weak. Clone size is shown for a subset of rows, as once, few, many or a class of expanded clone.

length,size,V,D,CDR3
14,.,TRBV28,.,ASWAPESLGNQPQH
16,.,TRBV4-2,TRBD2,ASSQDRAGGQNTYTQY
13,few,TRBV10-1,TRBD1,ASSATGLAGNTIY
16,.,TRBV6-1,TRBD2,ASSGGLAEGVLTGELF
15,.,TRBV7-6,TRBD1,ASSLARTGVSGNTIY
14,.,TRBV28,TRBD2,ASGTSGNRNTGELF
13,.,TRBV19,TRBD1,ASSLGTGSADTQY
13,.,TRBV4-3,.,ASSQENRPSYGYT
11,.,TRBV7-9,TRBD1,AAGQGGNNEQF
12,many,TRBV29-1,.,SVERASSYNEQF
8,.,TRBV20-1,.,SADKDGLF
10,.,TRBV7-1,.,ASTAGDYGYT